One sample yielded the 20 T cell receptor beta chains listed below, sequenced in a study of blood T cell repertoires in COVID-19. Sequencing used immunoSEQ multiplex PCR; TCRdb keeps in-frame clones, though not all of them. The repertoire holds about 200,000 clones, 80% seen once, with 9.5% to 15% in the top ten. Sample: peripheral blood. The receptors were gathered from a human donor in a cohort sampled during active COVID-19.

The chain employs TRBV19 and TRBJ2-1; 8 nucleotides match TRBD2. CDR3 size: 15 residues. From germline, CDR1 is LNHDA and CDR2 SQIVND (reference sequence). Germline trimming cut 3 bases from V and 9 bases from J; bases unmatched to any gene: 10. The CDR3 loop reads CASSIWGTRRSEQFF. CDR3 in DNA: TGTGCCAGTAGTATTTGGGGGACTAGACGAAGTGAGCAGTTCTTC.

The J gene is TRBJ1-1, the V gene TRBV28; tentative D call: TRBD1 (5 bases). Germline lookup yields CDR1 MDHEN and CDR2 SYDVKM. V lost 1 base and J 0 bases, leaving 9 bases between the germline ends. This CDR3 comprises 15 residues. The CDR3 DNA follows: TGTGCCAGCAGTTTATTCGCGACAGTGAACACTGAAGCTTTCTTT. Residues: CASSLFATVNTEAFF. The variable domain in full, completed from reference TRBV28 and TRBJ1-1, reads DVKVTQSSRYLVKRTGEKVFLECVQDMDHENMFWYRQDPGLGLRLIYFSYDVKMKEKGDIPEGYSVSREKKERFSLILESASTNQTSMYLCASSLFATVNTEAFFGQGTRLTVV.

The table lists this clone with a count of one. V and J are TRBV10-2 and TRBJ2-2; 13 nucleotides match TRBD2. CDR3 length: 16 amino acids. The V segment lost 8 bases and the J segment 5 bases; nucleotides outside the gene matches: 8. Per the germline V gene, CDR1 is WSHSY and CDR2 is SAAADI. CDR3 in amino acids: CASQLAGGPRTGELFF. The CDR3 nucleotides are TGCGCCAGCCAACTAGCGGGAGGGCCGCGAACCGGGGAGCTGTTTTTT.

The sample holds one count of this clone. V and J are TRBV5-4 and TRBJ2-1, with 14 bases fitting TRBD2. CDR3 length: 16 residues. Germline CDR1 reads SGHNT; CDR2 reads YYREEE (reference sequence). The junction had 5 bases not matched to a gene; V was cut back by 4 bases and J by 5 bases. CDR3 DNA sequence: TGTGCCAGCAGCCCTGGACTAGCGGGGGGCAACAATGAGCAGTTCTTC. Protein sequence: CASSPGLAGGNNEQFF.

The chain employs TRBV19 and TRBJ1-5, with TRBD1 as a possible D gene (5 bases). Trimming removed 4 bases from V and 6 bases from J, with 22 bases in between. Germline CDR1 is LNHDA and CDR2 is SQIVND (reference sequence). The CDR3 has 17 amino acids. CDR3 DNA: TGTGCCAGTAGTAGTTCCCCCGGGCAGGGAAGTCGTCAGCCCCAGCATTTT. This gives the protein CASSSSPGQGSRQPQHF.

The rearrangement joins TRBV6-6 to TRBJ1-5; TRBD1 might be the D (5 bases). V dropped 8 bases and J dropped 0 bases, with 14 bases sitting between them. This CDR3 contains 15 residues. Germline-derived CDR1 and CDR2 are MNHNY and SVGAGI (reference sequence). CDR3 in DNA: TGTGCCAGCCTGGGGGGGAGCCATAGCAATCAGCCCCAGCATTTT. Protein: CASLGGSHSNQPQHF.

The rearrangement links TRBV5-5 to TRBJ1-2; TRBD1 aligns across 12 bases. This CDR3 is 13 amino acids long. From germline, CDR1 is SGHKS and CDR2 YYEKEE (reference sequence). V was clipped by 2 bases and J by 14 bases; unmatched bases: 7. The CDR3 is CASSLGTGGAATF. The CDR3, as DNA: TGTGCCAGCAGCTTAGGGACAGGGGGCGCAGCTACCTTC.

The chain joins TRBV6-2 or TRBV6-3 to TRBJ2-5; 8 bases fit TRBD1. Germline CDR1 reads MNHEY; CDR2 reads SVGEGT. The CDR3 is 16 amino acids. V lost 0 bases, J lost 4 bases, and 7 bases stayed unmatched. In nucleotides, the CDR3 is TGTGCCAGCAGTTACTCCGGGGGACAGGCGACAGAGACCCAGTACTTC. Translated, it gives CASSYSGGQATETQYF.

This rearrangement joins TRBV6-2 or TRBV6-3 to TRBJ2-5, with a possible D match to TRBD1 (6 bases). The CDR3 has 14 residues. Trimming took off 2 bases at V and 9 bases at J, with 16 bases between the two ends. From germline, CDR1 is MNHEY and CDR2 SVGEGT. The CDR3 here is CASSYGSGVRSQYF. In nucleotides, the CDR3 is TGTGCCAGCAGTTACGGCTCAGGGGTCCGGTCCCAGTACTTC.

The chain combines TRBV28 with TRBJ2-7, with D uncertain. Germline-derived CDR1 and CDR2 are MDHEN and SYDVKM. The germline V and J ends were trimmed by 5 bases and 1 base, with 6 bases remaining between them. The CDR3 sequence is 12 residues long. CDR3 sequence (DNA): TGTGCCAGCAGTACCAGGTCCTACGAGCAGTACTTC. It yields the protein CASSTRSYEQYF.

The rearrangement joins TRBV28 to TRBJ1-2; no firm D call. The CDR3 totals 15 residues. V was clipped by 2 bases and J by 6 bases, with 16 bases between them. Looked up from germline, CDR1 is MDHEN and CDR2 is SYDVKM. The DNA for the CDR3 is TGTGCCAGCAGTTTACACCCGGCGGAGTTGCATGGCTACACCTTC. Its translation: CASSLHPAELHGYTF.

The rearrangement joins TRBV5-1 to TRBJ1-1; 10 bases are shared with TRBD1. The CDR3 has 15 amino acids. V trimming: 4 bases; J trimming: 4 bases; junction bases outside the gene matches: 7. Germline lookup yields CDR1 SGHRS and CDR2 YFSETQ. CDR3: CASSLRTGGGTEAFF. The CDR3 DNA reads TGCGCCAGCAGCCTGAGGACAGGGGGAGGCACTGAAGCTTTCTTT.

CDR3 bases: TGCGCCAGCAGCTTTTCTAGCGCAGATACGCAGTATTTT. This codes for CASSFSSADTQYF. V usage is TRBV5-1 and J usage is TRBJ2-3, with TRBD2 as a possible D gene (6 bases). V was shortened by 2 bases and J by 4 bases, with 8 bases between the two germline ends. Germline assignment: CDR1 SGHRS and CDR2 YFSETQ. The CDR3 totals 13 residues. Together with reference TRBV5-1 and TRBJ2-3, the CDR3 gives the full variable domain: KAGVTQTPRYLIKTRGQQVTLSCSPISGHRSVSWYQQTPGQGLQFLFEYFSETQRNKGNFPGRFSGRQFSNSRSEMNVSTLELGDSALYLCASSFSSADTQYFGPGTRLTVL.

The J gene is TRBJ2-1, the V gene TRBV28; possibly TRBD2 for D (5 bases). Trimming stripped 3 bases from V and 8 bases from J, with 11 bases between. The CDR3 is made up of 13 amino acids. The germline CDR1 and CDR2 sequences are MDHEN and SYDVKM. The DNA of the CDR3 is TGTGCCAGCAGTTTGACGGGGAGCGATGAGCAGTTCTTC. It codes for CASSLTGSDEQFF. Looking up the rest from reference TRBV28 and TRBJ2-1 gives the full variable domain: DVKVTQSSRYLVKRTGEKVFLECVQDMDHENMFWYRQDPGLGLRLIYFSYDVKMKEKGDIPEGYSVSREKKERFSLILESASTNQTSMYLCASSLTGSDEQFFGPGTRLTVL.

This clone has more than one count but fewer than ten. The rearrangement joins TRBV9 to TRBJ1-5, with TRBD1 identical over 8 bases. Germline assignment: CDR1 SGDLS and CDR2 YYNGEE. This CDR3 has 13 residues. Trimming cost V 4 bases and J 5 bases; bases outside gene matches: 2. The CDR3 region has the DNA TGTGCCAGCAGCAAGACAGGGGATCAGCCCCAGCATTTT. It yields the protein CASSKTGDQPQHF. Variable domain in full (rest from reference TRBV9 and TRBJ1-5): DSGVTQTPKHLITATGQRVTLRCSPRSGDLSVYWYQQSLDQGLQFLIQYYNGEERAKGNILERFSAQQFPDLHSELNLSSLELGDSALYFCASSKTGDQPQHFGDGTRLSIL.

This chain connects TRBV28 to TRBJ1-1; D not certain. Germline V lookup: CDR1 MDHEN, CDR2 SYDVKM. The CDR3 totals 15 residues. Trimming pared 6 bases from V and 4 bases from J, leaving 18 bases between. The CDR3 DNA reads as TGTGCCAGCAGCAAAATCGACACCAAGGTCACTGAAGCTTTCTTT. Translated: CASSKIDTKVTEAFF.

This clone has ten or more counts. The chain has TRBV21-1 and TRBJ2-5; the table's D call, TRBD2, has no DNA check behind it. TRBV21-1 is assigned pseudogene status. This CDR3 contains 14 residues. CDR3 in DNA: TGTGCCAGCAGCTCCCAGGAGGGGCAAGAGACCCAGTACTTC. It translates to CASSSQEGQETQYF.

This clone was counted only a few times. This chain links TRBV10-3 with TRBJ2-1; D might be TRBD2 (6 bases). Germline values: CDR1 ENHRY, CDR2 SYGVKD. The CDR3 runs 15 residues. The V end lost 11 bases, the J end lost 2 bases, and 19 bases lay between the germline ends. The CDR3 reads CAGSSGLGAYNEQFF. In DNA form, the CDR3 reads TGTGCCGGATCCTCGGGACTCGGGGCCTACAATGAGCAGTTCTTC.

This sequence joins TRBV5-4 and TRBJ2-5, with 10 bases fitting TRBD1. CDR1 is SGHNT and CDR2 is YYREEE in the germline V gene (reference sequence). This CDR3 comprises 14 residues. V gave up 4 bases and J gave up 2 bases; unmatched junction bases: 2. The CDR3 DNA follows: TGTGCCAGCAGCGGACAGGGGGGTCAAGAGACCCAGTACTTC. This codes for CASSGQGGQETQYF.

The rearrangement joins TRBV19 to TRBJ2-1; the D gene is possibly TRBD2 (6 bases). This CDR3 is 16 amino acids long. CDR1 and CDR2 (germline): LNHDA, SQIVND (reference sequence). The V gene lost 2 bases and the J gene lost 8 bases, with 19 bases spanning the gap. The CDR3 region has the DNA TGTGCCAGTAGTATACTGAGCGGGCATACCGGGGATGAGCAGTTCTTC. Residues: CASSILSGHTGDEQFF. Together with reference TRBV19 and TRBJ2-1, the CDR3 gives the full variable domain: DGGITQSPKYLFRKEGQNVTLSCEQNLNHDAMYWYRQDPGQGLRLIYYSQIVNDFQKGDIAEGYSVSREKKESFPLTVTSAQKNPTAFYLCASSILSGHTGDEQFFGPGTRLTVL.